This T cell receptor beta chain was profiled in a study of T cell clones after liver transplantation. Study-wide results and limits: These preliminary findings come from unstandardized post-transplant sampling times.

Comments on this clone: No antigen is known for it.

CDR1 and CDR2 (germline): MDHEN, SYDVKM. V gave up 2 bases and J gave up 9 bases, with 10 bases separating them. This CDR3 contains 12 residues. Sequenced by immunoSEQ multiplex PCR; TCRdb stores in-frame clones only, minus some. The sample lists under 20,000 clones, roughly nine tenths occurring once. The receptor was isolated from a human patient who received a liver transplant. Some of the T cells may derive from the graft donor. This sample comprised CD8+ T cells from blood, obtained approximately 3.5 years after liver transplant. V is TRBV28 and J is TRBJ1-2; tentative D call: TRBD1 (5 bases). The CDR3 coding sequence is TGTGCCAGCAGTTTAGGAGGGGCCCGCTACACCTTC. This translates into CASSLGGARYTF.